A single sample gave rise to the 13 T cell receptor beta chains below, sequenced in a study of T cells in women clearing cervical HPV infection. The table came from immunoSEQ multiplex PCR; TCRdb's copy has only in-frame clones and leaves some out. The sample's table shows fewer than 35,000 clones. The sample consisted of blood buffy coat. The receptor set was obtained from a woman between 18 and 75 years old with a cervical HPV16 infection that either progressed to CIN3+ or cleared (not recorded which).

Turning to this clone: The read ends 3 residues shy of where the CDR3 ends; the end is completed using the germline J gene. The chain combines TRBV11-2 with TRBJ1-5; D call uncertain. V gave up 0 bases and J gave up 5 bases, with 5 bases separating them. The CDR3 covers 13 residues. The V gene's germline CDR1 is SGHAT and CDR2 FQNNGV. The DNA read from the CDR3 is TGTGCCAGCAGCTTAGAGGCGGATCAGCCC. This gives the protein CASSLEADQP. The full CDR3 protein is CASSLEADQPQHF.

In the case of this clone: The read ends 3 residues shy of where the CDR3 ends; the end is completed using the germline J gene. The rearrangement links TRBV30 to TRBJ1-3; maybe TRBD1 (5 bases). Deletions cut 2 bases from V and 0 bases from J, with 14 bases between. The CDR3 loop spans 16 amino acids. Germline V lookup: CDR1 GTSNPN, CDR2 SVGIG (reference sequence). This CDR3 is CAWSPQDGNSGNTIYF. The covered CDR3 bases are TGTGCCTGGAGTCCACAGGATGGTAACTCTGGAAACACC.

Comments on this clone: The missing CDR3 end, 3 residues past where the read stops, is filled in from the germline J gene. The chain couples TRBV7-9 to TRBJ2-7; TRBD1 aligns across 7 bases. CDR1 and CDR2 (germline): SEHNR, FQNEAQ (reference sequence). V lost 3 bases, J lost 2 bases, and 4 bases stayed unmatched. The CDR3 runs 14 residues. CDR3 in amino acids: CASSFPGQPYEQYF. CDR3 bases read: TGTGCCAGCAGCTTCCCGGGACAGCCCTACGAG.

Note on this clone: Coverage ceases 3 residues before the CDR3 finishes, and the germline J gene fills in the end. The chain recombines TRBV5-1 with TRBJ1-1; possibly TRBD1 for D (5 bases). V shed 0 bases and J shed 2 bases, with 14 bases lying between them. This CDR3 spans 16 amino acids. Germline V gene lookup returns CDR1 SGHRS and CDR2 YFSETQ. Partial CDR3 DNA: TGCGCCAGCAGCTTGGGGGGAGGATGGACAAACACTGAA. Amino acids: CASSLGGGWTNTE. The complete CDR3 sequence is CASSLGGGWTNTEAFF.

Remarks on this clone: Coverage ceases 3 residues before the CDR3 finishes, and the germline J gene fills in the end. This sequence joins TRBV20-1 and TRBJ2-1; TRBD2 aligns across 8 bases. The CDR3 is 14 residues long. Germline loops: CDR1 DFQATT, CDR2 SNEGSKA (reference sequence). Trimming cost V 7 bases and J 5 bases; bases outside gene matches: 10. The CDR3 loop reads CSVRPLADDNEQFF. The sequenced part of the CDR3 DNA is TGCAGTGTCAGACCACTAGCGGATGACAATGAG.

As regards this clone: The read gets to within 3 residues of the CDR3 end, and the germline J gene fills in the rest. The rearrangement uses TRBV14 and TRBJ2-2; maybe TRBD2 (5 bases). The CDR3 spans 11 residues. From germline, CDR1 is SGHDN and CDR2 FVKESK. CDR3 DNA, as far as it was read: TGTGCCAGCAGCCTCGGGGTACAG. It encodes CASSLGVQ. The entire CDR3 protein reads CASSLGVQLFF.

Note on this clone: The read halts 3 residues ahead of the CDR3 end, with the missing end drawn from the germline J gene. This chain uses TRBV20-1 with TRBJ1-6, with D perhaps TRBD1 (5 bases). CDR1 and CDR2 (germline): DFQATT, SNEGSKA (reference sequence). The length of the CDR3 is 15 residues. Partial CDR3 DNA: TGCAGTGCTAGAGATCCCCAGGGCTCGCTGGGGCCC. Protein product: CSARDPQGSLGP. The entire CDR3 protein reads CSARDPQGSLGPLHF.

In regard to this clone: The read is 3 residues too short to cover the CDR3 end, so that end is filled in from the germline J gene. The chain couples TRBV6-1 to TRBJ2-2, with D uncertain. This CDR3 spans 13 amino acids. Trimming took 4 bases from V and 7 from J, leaving 10 bases between them. Germline V lookup: CDR1 MNHNS, CDR2 SASEGT. CDR3 loop: CASSVETYGELFF. The CDR3 DNA, read in part, is TGTGCCAGCAGTGTGGAGACATACGGGGAG.

Comments on this clone: From the germline J gene comes the end of the CDR3, since the read stops 3 residues before it. The chain combines TRBV19 with TRBJ2-1; TRBD2 matches 10 bases. CDR3 length equals 15 residues. Trimming at V came to 3 bases and at J to 6 bases, leaving 5 bases not matched to a gene. Per the germline V gene, CDR1 is LNHDA and CDR2 is SQIVND (reference sequence). Partial CDR3 DNA: TGTGCCAGTAGTATTGACAGCGGGAGGGTCAATGAG. Its protein product is CASSIDSGRVNE. The entire CDR3 reads CASSIDSGRVNEQFF.

A note on this clone: Compared with germline, one end of the junction differs, possibly owing to a read error. Coverage ceases 3 residues before the CDR3 finishes, and the germline J gene fills in the end. The chain employs TRBV20-1 and TRBJ2-1; 7 nucleotides line up with TRBD2. The CDR3 covers 15 residues. The germline gives CDR1 DFQATT, CDR2 SNEGSKA (reference sequence). The sequenced CDR3 bases are TGCAGCGCTAGAGAAGGAAGCGGGGATTACAATGAG. Its translation is CSAREGSGDYNE. The CDR3, in full, reads CSAREGSGDYNEQFF.

Concerning this clone itself: The CDR3 end lies 3 residues beyond the end of the read and is filled in from the germline J gene. This chain joins TRBV7-8 and TRBJ2-2, with 10 bases lining up with TRBD1. The CDR3 runs 17 residues. Germline V gene sequence: CDR1 SGHVS, CDR2 FQNEAQ. The covered CDR3 bases are TGTGCCAGCAGCCCGGGGACAGGGGCCTCTGGGGCCAACGTG. It specifies CASSPGTGASGANV. The full CDR3 protein reads CASSPGTGASGANVLFF.

In regard to this clone: The missing CDR3 end, 3 residues past where the read stops, is filled in from the germline J gene. This rearrangement joins TRBV19 to TRBJ2-2; TRBD1 matches at 9 bases. The CDR3 sequence is 15 residues long. CDR1 and CDR2 (germline): LNHDA, SQIVND (reference sequence). Partial CDR3 DNA: TGTGCCAGTAGGCCTCTTCCGGGACAGGGTTCACCG. Residues: CASRPLPGQGSP. The whole CDR3 sequence is CASRPLPGQGSPLFF.

About this clone: The read ends 3 residues shy of where the CDR3 ends; the end is completed using the germline J gene. The J gene is TRBJ1-2, the V gene TRBV11-2, with D possibly matching TRBD1 (5 bases). CDR3 length equals 13 residues. V gave up 10 bases and J gave up 6 bases, with 18 bases separating them. CDR1 SGHAT and CDR2 FQNNGV come from the germline V gene. The DNA read from the CDR3 is TGTGCCACCCACACGACGGGGGAGAATGGC. Translation: CATHTTGENG. The full CDR3 protein reads CATHTTGENGYTF.